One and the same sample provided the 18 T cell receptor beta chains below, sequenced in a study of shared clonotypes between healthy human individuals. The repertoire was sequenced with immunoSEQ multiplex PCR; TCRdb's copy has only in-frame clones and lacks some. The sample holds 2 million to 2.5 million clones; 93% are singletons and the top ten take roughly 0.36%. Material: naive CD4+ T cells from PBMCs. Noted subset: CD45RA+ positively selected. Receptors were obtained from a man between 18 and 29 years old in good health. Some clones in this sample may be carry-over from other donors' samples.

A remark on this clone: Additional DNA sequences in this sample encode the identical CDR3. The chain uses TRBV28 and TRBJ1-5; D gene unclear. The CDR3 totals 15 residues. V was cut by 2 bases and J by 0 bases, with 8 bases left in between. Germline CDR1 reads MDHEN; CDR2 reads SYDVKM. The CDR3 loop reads CASSLGHYSNQPQHF. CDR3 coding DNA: TGTGCCAGCAGTTTAGGGCACTATAGCAATCAGCCCCAGCATTTT.

CDR3 nucleotide sequence: TGTGCCAGTAGTGGGATTGCGGGATGGGGAGATACGCAGTATTTT. Translation: CASSGIAGWGDTQYF. The chain has TRBV19 and TRBJ2-3, with TRBD2 as a possible D gene (6 bases). This CDR3 comprises 15 residues. The V gene's germline CDR1 is LNHDA and CDR2 SQIVND (reference sequence). V was shortened by 5 bases and J by 5 bases, with 17 bases between the two germline ends.

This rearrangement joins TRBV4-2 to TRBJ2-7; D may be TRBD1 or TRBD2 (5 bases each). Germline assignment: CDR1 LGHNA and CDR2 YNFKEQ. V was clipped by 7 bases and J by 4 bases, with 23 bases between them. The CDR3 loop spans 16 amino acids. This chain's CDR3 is CASTRKGTDGTYEQYF. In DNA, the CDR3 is TGTGCCAGCACCCGGAAAGGGACGGACGGAACGTACGAGCAGTACTTC.

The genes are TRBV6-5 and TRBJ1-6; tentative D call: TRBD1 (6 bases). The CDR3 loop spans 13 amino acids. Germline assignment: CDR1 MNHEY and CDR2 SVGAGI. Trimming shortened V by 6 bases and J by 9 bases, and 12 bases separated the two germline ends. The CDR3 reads CASRYRESSPLHF. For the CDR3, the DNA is TGTGCCAGCAGATACAGGGAGAGTTCACCCCTCCACTTT.

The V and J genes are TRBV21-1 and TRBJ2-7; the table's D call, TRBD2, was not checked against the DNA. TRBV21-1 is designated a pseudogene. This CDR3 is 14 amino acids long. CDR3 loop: CASFSERLSYEQYF. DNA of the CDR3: TGTGCCAGCTTTTCTGAGCGTCTCTCCTACGAGCAGTACTTC.

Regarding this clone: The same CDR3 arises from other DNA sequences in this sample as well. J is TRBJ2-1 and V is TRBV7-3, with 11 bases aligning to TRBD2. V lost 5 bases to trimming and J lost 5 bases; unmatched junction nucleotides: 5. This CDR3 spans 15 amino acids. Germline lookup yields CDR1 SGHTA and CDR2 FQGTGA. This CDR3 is CASSPRLAGNNEQFF. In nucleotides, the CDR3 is TGTGCCAGCAGCCCCCGACTAGCGGGAAACAATGAGCAGTTCTTC. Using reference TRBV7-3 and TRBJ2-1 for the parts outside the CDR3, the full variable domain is GAGVSQTPSNKVTEKGKYVELRCDPISGHTALYWYRQSLGQGPEFLIYFQGTGAADDSGLPNDRFFAVRPEGSVSTLKIQRTERGDSAVYLCASSPRLAGNNEQFFGPGTRLTVL.

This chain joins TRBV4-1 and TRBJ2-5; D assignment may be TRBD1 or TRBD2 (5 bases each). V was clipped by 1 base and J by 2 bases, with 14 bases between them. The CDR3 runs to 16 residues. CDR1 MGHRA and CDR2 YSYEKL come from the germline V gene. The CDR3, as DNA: TGCGCCAGCAGCCAAGGCCCGACTAAGGGGCAAGAGACCCAGTACTTC. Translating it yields CASSQGPTKGQETQYF.

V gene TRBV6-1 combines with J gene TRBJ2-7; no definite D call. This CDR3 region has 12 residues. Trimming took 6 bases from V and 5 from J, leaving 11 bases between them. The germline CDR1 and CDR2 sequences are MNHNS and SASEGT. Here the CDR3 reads CASSQTLDEQYF. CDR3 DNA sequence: TGTGCCAGCAGCCAGACCCTAGACGAGCAGTACTTC.

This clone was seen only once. The chain's CDR3 is CASSLGPSGGTNEKLFF. CDR3 DNA: TGCGCCAGCAGCTTGGGTCCCTCTGGAGGAACTAATGAAAAACTGTTTTTT. The rearrangement joins TRBV5-1 to TRBJ1-4; D gene uncertain. CDR3 length: 17 amino acids. The germline V and J ends were trimmed by 0 bases and 1 base, with 13 bases remaining between them. Per germline, CDR1 SGHRS and CDR2 YFSETQ.

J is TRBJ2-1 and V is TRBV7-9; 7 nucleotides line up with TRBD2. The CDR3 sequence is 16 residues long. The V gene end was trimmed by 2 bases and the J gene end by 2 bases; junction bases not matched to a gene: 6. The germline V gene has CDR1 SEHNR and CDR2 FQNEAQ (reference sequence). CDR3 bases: TGTGCCAGCAGCTTAAACCTAGCGGACCCCTACAATGAGCAGTTCTTC. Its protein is CASSLNLADPYNEQFF.

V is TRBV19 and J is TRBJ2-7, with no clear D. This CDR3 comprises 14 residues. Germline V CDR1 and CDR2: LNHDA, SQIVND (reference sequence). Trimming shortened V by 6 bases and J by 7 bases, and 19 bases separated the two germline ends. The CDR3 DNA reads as TGTGCCAGTAGACACGGACCTAACTCGGAAGAGCAGTACTTC. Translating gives CASRHGPNSEEQYF.

The CDR3 DNA reads TGTGCCAGCAGGGCGACTAGCGGGTCCTACAATGAGCAGTTCTTC. Encoded protein: CASRATSGSYNEQFF. This chain links TRBV7-9 with TRBJ2-1, with TRBD2 matching over 10 bases. The V gene's germline CDR1 is SEHNR and CDR2 FQNEAQ (reference sequence). Trimming removed 6 bases from V and 1 base from J; junction bases left unmatched: 3. The length of the CDR3 is 15 residues.

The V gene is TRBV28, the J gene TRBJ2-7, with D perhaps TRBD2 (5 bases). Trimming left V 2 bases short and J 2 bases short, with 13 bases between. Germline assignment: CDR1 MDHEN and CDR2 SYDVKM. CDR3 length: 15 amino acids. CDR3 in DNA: TGTGCCAGCAGTTTACTAGCACTACTACCCTACGAGCAGTACTTC. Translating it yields CASSLLALLPYEQYF.

CDR3 region: CAWSVPERVKGYTF. The DNA of the CDR3 is TGTGCCTGGAGTGTTCCGGAACGGGTGAAAGGCTACACCTTC. The V and J genes are TRBV30 and TRBJ1-2, with no clear D. The CDR3 runs to 14 residues. The ends were cut back, 0 bases at V and 8 bases at J, with 16 bases in the middle. The germline CDR1 and CDR2 sequences are GTSNPN and SVGIG (reference sequence). The variable domain in full, with the rest retrieved from reference TRBV30 and TRBJ1-2, is SQTIHQWPATLVQPVGSPLSLECTVEGTSNPNLYWYRQAAGRGLQLLFYSVGIGQISSEVPQNLSASRPQDRQFILSSKKLLLSDSGFYLCAWSVPERVKGYTFGSGTRLTVV.

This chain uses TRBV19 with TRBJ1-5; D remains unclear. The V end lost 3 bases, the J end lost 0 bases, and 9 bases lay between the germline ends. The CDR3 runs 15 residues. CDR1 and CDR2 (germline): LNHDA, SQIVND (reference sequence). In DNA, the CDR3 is TGTGCCAGTAGTATCGGGCGATATAGCAATCAGCCCCAGCATTTT. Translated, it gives CASSIGRYSNQPQHF.

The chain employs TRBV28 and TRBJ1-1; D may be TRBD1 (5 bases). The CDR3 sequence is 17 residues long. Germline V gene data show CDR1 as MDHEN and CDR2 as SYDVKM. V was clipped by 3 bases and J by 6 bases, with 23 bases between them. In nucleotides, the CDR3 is TGTGCCAGCAGTTTCTATAATGTCCCGATGCGAGGGGCTGAAGCTTTCTTT. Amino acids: CASSFYNVPMRGAEAFF.

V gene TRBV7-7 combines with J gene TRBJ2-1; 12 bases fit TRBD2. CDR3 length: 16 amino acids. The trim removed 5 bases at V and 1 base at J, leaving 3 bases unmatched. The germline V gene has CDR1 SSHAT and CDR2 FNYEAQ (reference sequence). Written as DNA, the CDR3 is TGTGCCAGCAGCGATACTAGCGGGAGGTCCTACAATGAGCAGTTCTTC. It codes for CASSDTSGRSYNEQFF.

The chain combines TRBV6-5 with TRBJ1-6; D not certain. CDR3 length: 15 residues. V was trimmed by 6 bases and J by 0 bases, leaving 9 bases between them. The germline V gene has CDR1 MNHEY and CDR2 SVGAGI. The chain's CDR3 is CASSNGASYNSPLHF. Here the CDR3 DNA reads TGTGCCAGCAGCAACGGAGCCTCCTATAATTCACCCCTCCACTTT.